The 6 T cell receptor beta chains below come from one sample, sequenced in a study of blood T cells in healthy people across ages. A J-beta primer mix and a sample-barcoded 5' primer were used in a second PCR of about 7 to 12 cycles. MiXCR, run by TCRdb on the 5' RACE reads, gives a single entry per CDR3 protein. Of hundreds of thousands of distinct CDR3 sequences listed, 24% were seen once; the top ten hold approximately 8.7%. This same sample was also taken into another study, of T cells of mothers and their children.

What was sequenced was blood. Receptor source: a boy under 18 in good health.

V and J are TRBV12-3 or TRBV12-4 and TRBJ1-6; a possible D gene is TRBD1 (5 bases). V shed 5 bases and J shed 8 bases, with 16 bases lying between them. The CDR3 runs 15 residues. CDR3 DNA: TGTGCCAGCAGTACCTCGGGGACGGTGGATTCACCCCTCCACTTT. It codes for CASSTSGTVDSPLHF.

On this clonotype itself: Just one base apart from a much larger clone, this may be a read error. The chain has TRBV28 and TRBJ2-5; the D gene is possibly TRBD2 (6 bases). The closer fit of TRBJ2-7 to the DNA end suggests the J call may be wrong. Per germline, CDR1 MDHEN and CDR2 SYDVKM. This CDR3 region has 14 residues. CDR3 sequence reads: CASETGASSYEQYF. The CDR3 DNA is TGTGCCAGTGAAACGGGAGCTAGCTCCTACGAGCAGTACTTC.

At least ten counts were recorded for this clonotype. The chain combines TRBV2 with TRBJ1-4, with a tentative D call TRBD1 (5 bases). V lost 4 bases and J lost 8, with 11 bases in between. CDR3 length: 13 residues. Per the germline V gene, CDR1 is SNHLY and CDR2 is FYNNEI. The CDR3 nucleotides read TGTGCCAGCAGTGTGGCAGGGAACGAAAAACTGTTTTTT. It encodes CASSVAGNEKLFF.

The rearrangement uses TRBV7-8 and TRBJ1-2; tentatively, D is TRBD1 (5 bases). The CDR3 sequence is 18 residues long. Germline V gene data show CDR1 as SGHVS and CDR2 as FQNEAQ. The V end lost 1 base, the J end lost 2 bases, and 20 bases lay between the germline ends. DNA for the CDR3: TGTGCCAGCAGCTTAGTTCCGCGGGGGGGAACCTCAAACTATGGCTACACCTTC. It codes for CASSLVPRGGTSNYGYTF.

This clonotype was recorded a few times. J is TRBJ2-5 and V is TRBV7-9, with 7 bases aligning to TRBD1. The CDR3 has 15 residues. Germline V CDR1 and CDR2: SEHNR, FQNEAQ (reference sequence). V lost 5 bases to trimming and J lost 0 bases; unmatched junction nucleotides: 6. CDR3 region: CASSQGVVYQETQYF. CDR3 DNA sequence: TGTGCCAGCAGCCAGGGGGTAGTGTACCAAGAGACCCAGTACTTC.

This clonotype was counted ten times or more. The genes are TRBV28 and TRBJ2-5; 10 bases line up with TRBD1. The germline V gene has CDR1 MDHEN and CDR2 SYDVKM. V shed 5 bases and J 5 bases; nucleotides not matched to a gene: 11. The CDR3 spans 16 residues. As DNA, the CDR3 is TGTGCCAGCAGTCGTAGGGACAGGGGAATTTGGGAGACCCAGTACTTC. It encodes CASSRRDRGIWETQYF.